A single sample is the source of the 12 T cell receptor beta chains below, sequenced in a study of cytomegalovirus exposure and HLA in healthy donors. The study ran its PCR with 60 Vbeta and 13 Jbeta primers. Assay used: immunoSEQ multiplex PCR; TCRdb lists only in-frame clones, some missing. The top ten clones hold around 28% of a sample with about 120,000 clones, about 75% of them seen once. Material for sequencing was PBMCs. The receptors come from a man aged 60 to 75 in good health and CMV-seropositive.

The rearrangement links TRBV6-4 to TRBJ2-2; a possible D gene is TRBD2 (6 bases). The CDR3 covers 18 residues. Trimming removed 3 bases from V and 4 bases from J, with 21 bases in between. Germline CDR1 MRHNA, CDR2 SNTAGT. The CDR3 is CASSEEPGPAGTTGELFF. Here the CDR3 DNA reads TGTGCCAGCAGTGAAGAGCCGGGCCCTGCGGGGACCACCGGGGAGCTGTTTTTT.

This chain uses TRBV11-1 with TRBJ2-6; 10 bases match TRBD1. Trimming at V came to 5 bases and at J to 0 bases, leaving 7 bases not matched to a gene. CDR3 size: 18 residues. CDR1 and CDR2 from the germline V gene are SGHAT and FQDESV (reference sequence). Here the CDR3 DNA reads TGTGCCAGCAGCCTTCGACAGGGGGCGGGCTCTGGGGCCAACGTCCTGACTTTC. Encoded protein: CASSLRQGAGSGANVLTF.

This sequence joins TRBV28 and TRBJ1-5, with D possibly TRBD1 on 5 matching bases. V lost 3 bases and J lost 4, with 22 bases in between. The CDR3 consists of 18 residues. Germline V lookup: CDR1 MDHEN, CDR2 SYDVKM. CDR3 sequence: CASSFSQGLGSVNQPQHF. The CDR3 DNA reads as TGTGCCAGCAGTTTCTCTCAGGGTCTCGGGTCCGTTAATCAGCCCCAGCATTTT.

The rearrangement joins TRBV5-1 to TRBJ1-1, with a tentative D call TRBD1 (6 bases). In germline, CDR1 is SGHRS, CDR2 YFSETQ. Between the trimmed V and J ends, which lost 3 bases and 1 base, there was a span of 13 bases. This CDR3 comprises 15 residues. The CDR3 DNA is TGCGCCAGCAGCTCACCCGGGACACCGAACACTGAAGCTTTCTTT. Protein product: CASSSPGTPNTEAFF.

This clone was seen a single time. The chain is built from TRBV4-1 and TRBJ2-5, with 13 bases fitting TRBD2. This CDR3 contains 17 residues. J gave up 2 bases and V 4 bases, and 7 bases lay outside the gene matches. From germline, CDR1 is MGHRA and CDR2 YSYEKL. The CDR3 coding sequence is TGCGCCAGCAGCCTCCTGGGACTAGCGGGGCAACAAGAGACCCAGTACTTC. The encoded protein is CASSLLGLAGQQETQYF.

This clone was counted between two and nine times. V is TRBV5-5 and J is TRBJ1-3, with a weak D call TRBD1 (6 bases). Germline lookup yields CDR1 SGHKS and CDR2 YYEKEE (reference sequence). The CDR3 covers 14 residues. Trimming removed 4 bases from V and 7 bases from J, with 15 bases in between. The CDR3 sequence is CASSLGHGANTIYF. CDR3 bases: TGTGCCAGCAGCCTGGGACACGGCGCGAACACCATATATTTT.

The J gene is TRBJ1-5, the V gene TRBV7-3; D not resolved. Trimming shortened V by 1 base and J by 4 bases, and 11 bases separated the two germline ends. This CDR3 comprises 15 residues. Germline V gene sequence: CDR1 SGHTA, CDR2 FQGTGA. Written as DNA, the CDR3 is TGTGCCAGCAGCTTAAATGGGCAGAGTAATCAGCCCCAGCATTTT. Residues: CASSLNGQSNQPQHF.

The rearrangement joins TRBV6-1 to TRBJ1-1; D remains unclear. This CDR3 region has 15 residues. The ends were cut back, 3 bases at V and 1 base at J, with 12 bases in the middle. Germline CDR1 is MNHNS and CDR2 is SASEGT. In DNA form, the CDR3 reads TGTGCCAGCAGTGAGAGTGGGCCGGCGAACACTGAAGCTTTCTTT. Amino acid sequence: CASSESGPANTEAFF.

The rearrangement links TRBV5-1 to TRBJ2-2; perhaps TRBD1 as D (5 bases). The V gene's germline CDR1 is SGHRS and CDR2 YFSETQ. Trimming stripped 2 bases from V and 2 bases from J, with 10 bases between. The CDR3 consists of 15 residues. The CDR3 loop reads CASSFQQGNTGELFF. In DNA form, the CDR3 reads TGCGCCAGCAGCTTTCAGCAGGGTAACACCGGGGAGCTGTTTTTT.

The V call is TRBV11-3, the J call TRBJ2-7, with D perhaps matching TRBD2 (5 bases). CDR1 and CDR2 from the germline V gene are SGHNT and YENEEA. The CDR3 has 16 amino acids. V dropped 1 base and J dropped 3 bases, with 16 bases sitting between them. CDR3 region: CASSLGGSKSVYEQYF. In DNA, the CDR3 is TGTGCCAGCAGCTTAGGCGGGTCAAAATCCGTCTACGAGCAGTACTTC.

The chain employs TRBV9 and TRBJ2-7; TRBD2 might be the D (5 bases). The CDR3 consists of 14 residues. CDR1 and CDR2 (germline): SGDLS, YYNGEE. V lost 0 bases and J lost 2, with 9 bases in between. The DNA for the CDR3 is TGTGCCAGCAGCGTAGGGGCCGGGGCCTACGAGCAGTACTTC. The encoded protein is CASSVGAGAYEQYF.

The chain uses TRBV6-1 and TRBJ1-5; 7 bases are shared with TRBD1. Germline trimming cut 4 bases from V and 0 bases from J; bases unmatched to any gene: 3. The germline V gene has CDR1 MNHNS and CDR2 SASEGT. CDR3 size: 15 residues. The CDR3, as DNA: TGTGCCAGCAGTGCACAGGGGAATAGCAATCAGCCCCAGCATTTT. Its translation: CASSAQGNSNQPQHF.